Shown below are 10 T cell receptor beta chains from a single sample sequenced in a study of shared clonotypes between healthy human individuals. This table comes from immunoSEQ multiplex PCR, and its TCRdb copy is limited to in-frame clones, with some not included. The sample carries approximately 980,000 clones, approximately 76% recorded once. The sample consisted of memory CD4+ T cells sorted from blood. The subset: CD45RA-negative fraction. These receptors all come from a man between 18 and 29 years old in good health.

The V and J genes are TRBV28 and TRBJ1-2; 7 bases match TRBD1. J gave up 1 base and V 4 bases, and 6 bases lay outside the gene matches. This CDR3 contains 15 residues. Germline-derived CDR1 and CDR2 are MDHEN and SYDVKM. Here the CDR3 reads CASSSDQGDNYGYTF. The CDR3 nucleotides are TGTGCCAGCAGTTCGGATCAGGGGGATAACTATGGCTACACCTTC.

The CDR3 nucleotides are TGTGCCAGCAGTTTAATAGCGGGGCACGACAATGAGCAGTTCTTC. Translation gives CASSLIAGHDNEQFF. The V call is TRBV28, the J call TRBJ2-1, with 8 bases matching TRBD2. Germline V CDR1 and CDR2: MDHEN, SYDVKM. This CDR3 is 15 amino acids long. Unmatched junction bases numbered 5, after V lost 2 bases and J lost 5 bases.

The V gene is TRBV10-3, the J gene TRBJ2-7; weak D call: TRBD1 (6 bases). The germline gives CDR1 ENHRY, CDR2 SYGVKD. The CDR3 extends over 12 amino acids. Trimming removed 10 bases from V and 0 bases from J, with 10 bases in between. In DNA form, the CDR3 reads TGTGCCACCACAGGGAGCTCCTACGAGCAGTACTTC. It specifies CATTGSSYEQYF.

This chain joins TRBV30 and TRBJ2-3, with 9 bases identical to TRBD1. The junction had 7 bases not matched to a gene; V was cut back by 3 bases and J by 3 bases. Looked up from germline, CDR1 is GTSNPN and CDR2 is SVGIG (reference sequence). The CDR3 runs 15 residues. The CDR3 protein is CAWRDRGSSTDTQYF. The CDR3 region has the DNA TGTGCCTGGAGAGACAGGGGGTCATCTACAGATACGCAGTATTTT.

The chain carries TRBV21-1 and TRBJ1-2. TRBV21-1 counts as a pseudogene. The CDR3 contains 12 residues. The CDR3, as DNA: TGTGCCAGCAGCAGGGGTGGCTATGGCTACACCTTC. This codes for CASSRGGYGYTF.

V is TRBV9 and J is TRBJ2-1; unclear D gene. V was pared by 4 bases and J by 6 bases, with 11 bases between. Germline loops: CDR1 SGDLS, CDR2 YYNGEE. The CDR3 is 13 residues long. CDR3 DNA: TGTGCCAGCAGCTTATCTCCGGGCAATGAGCAGTTCTTC. Translation: CASSLSPGNEQFF.

This clone was counted only a few times. V gene TRBV18 combines with J gene TRBJ1-1; no clear D gene. V was trimmed by 1 base and J by 4 bases, leaving 13 bases between them. CDR3 length: 15 residues. Germline CDR1 KGHSH, CDR2 LQKENI. The CDR3 protein is CASSPLRVGSTEAFF. The CDR3 DNA reads as TGTGCCAGCTCACCACTGCGGGTAGGAAGCACTGAAGCTTTCTTT.

The DNA for the CDR3 is TGTGCCTGGAGTGCGGGCGGGAGCGCCTTCTACGAGCAGTACTTC. It codes for CAWSAGGSAFYEQYF. The chain uses TRBV30 and TRBJ2-7, with TRBD2 identical over 7 bases. CDR3 length equals 15 residues. In germline, CDR1 is GTSNPN, CDR2 SVGIG (reference sequence). The V segment lost 1 base and the J segment 3 bases; nucleotides outside the gene matches: 9.

The DNA of the CDR3 is TGTGCCAGCAGCTTAGCTGCTAGCGGTAACTACGAGCAGTACTTC. Translating gives CASSLAASGNYEQYF. This chain links TRBV7-2 with TRBJ2-7, with 7 bases aligning to TRBD2. The germline CDR1 and CDR2 sequences are SGHTA and FQGNSA. V lost 0 bases, J lost 3 bases, and 5 bases stayed unmatched. CDR3 length: 15 residues. The full variable domain, completed using reference TRBV7-2 and TRBJ2-7, is GAGVSQSPSNKVTEKGKDVELRCDPISGHTALYWYRQSLGQGLEFLIYFQGNSAPDKSGLPSDRFSAERTGGSVSTLTIQRTQQEDSAVYLCASSLAASGNYEQYFGPGTRLTVT.

The rearrangement uses TRBV2 and TRBJ1-5, with D unclear. V gave up 4 bases and J gave up 4 bases, with 8 bases separating them. Germline CDR1 SNHLY, CDR2 FYNNEI. The CDR3 consists of 13 residues. This CDR3 is CASSGQENQPQHF. The DNA of the CDR3 is TGTGCCAGCAGTGGACAAGAGAATCAGCCCCAGCATTTT.